This TCR beta chain was identified during a study of blood T cell repertoires in COVID-19. Background on the study: The samples span acute and convalescent COVID-19 from the United States, Italy and Spain. Sample material is recorded as cDNA or gDNA derived from T cells, B-cell-depleted T cells, or PBMCs.

In the original processing: How many nucleated cells were present was estimated from reference gene primer amplification. TCRdb keeps only in-frame clones here, not all; method: immunoSEQ multiplex PCR. V and J calls and clone size follow that table, whereas D and trimming were derived from the DNA. The sample includes some 100,000 clones, 84% of them seen just once. V lost 0 bases and J lost 7, with 9 bases in between. In germline, CDR1 is KGHSH, CDR2 LQKENI. CDR3 size: 13 residues. This clone was seen more than once but under ten times. Sequencing used peripheral blood. This chain links TRBV18 with TRBJ1-1; D is ambiguous. The receptor's source is a woman in her forties or fifties with acute or convalescent COVID-19. Here the CDR3 reads CASSPPYGNEAFF. The CDR3 coding sequence is TGTGCCAGCTCACCACCCTACGGGAATGAAGCTTTCTTT.